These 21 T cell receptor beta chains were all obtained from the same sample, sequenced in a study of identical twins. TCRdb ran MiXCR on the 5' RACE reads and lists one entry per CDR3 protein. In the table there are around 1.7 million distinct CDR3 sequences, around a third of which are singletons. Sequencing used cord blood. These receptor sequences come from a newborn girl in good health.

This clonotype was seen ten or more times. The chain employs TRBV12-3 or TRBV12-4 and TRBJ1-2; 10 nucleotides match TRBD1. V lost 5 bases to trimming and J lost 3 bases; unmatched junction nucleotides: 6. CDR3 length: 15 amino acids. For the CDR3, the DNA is TGTGCCAGCAGTCCATTCGGGACAGGGGACTATGGCTACACCTTC. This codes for CASSPFGTGDYGYTF.

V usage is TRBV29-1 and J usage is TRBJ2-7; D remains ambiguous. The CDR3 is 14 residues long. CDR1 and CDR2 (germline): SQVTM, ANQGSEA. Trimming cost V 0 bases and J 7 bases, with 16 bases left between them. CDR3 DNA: TGCAGCGTTGAAGACGCGACAAGGGTCAATGAGCAGTACTTC. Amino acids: CSVEDATRVNEQYF.

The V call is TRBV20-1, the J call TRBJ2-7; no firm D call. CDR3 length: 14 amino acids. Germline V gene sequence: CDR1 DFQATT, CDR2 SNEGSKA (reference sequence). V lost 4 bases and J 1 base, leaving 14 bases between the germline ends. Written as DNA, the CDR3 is TGCAGTGCTACCCGGGCCGACTTATCCTACGAGCAGTACTTC. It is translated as CSATRADLSYEQYF.

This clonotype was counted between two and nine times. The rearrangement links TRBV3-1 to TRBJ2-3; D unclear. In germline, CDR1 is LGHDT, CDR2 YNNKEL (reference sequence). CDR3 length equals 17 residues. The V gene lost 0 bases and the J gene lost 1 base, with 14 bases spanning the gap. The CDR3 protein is CASSQDWTAKGTDTQYF. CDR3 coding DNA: TGTGCCAGCAGCCAAGATTGGACGGCTAAGGGCACAGATACGCAGTATTTT.

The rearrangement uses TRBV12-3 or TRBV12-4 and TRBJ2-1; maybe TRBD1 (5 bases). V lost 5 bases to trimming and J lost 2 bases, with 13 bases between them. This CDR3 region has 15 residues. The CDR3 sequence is CASSPTEATYNEQFF. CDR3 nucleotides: TGTGCCAGCAGTCCGACAGAGGCGACCTACAATGAGCAGTTCTTC.

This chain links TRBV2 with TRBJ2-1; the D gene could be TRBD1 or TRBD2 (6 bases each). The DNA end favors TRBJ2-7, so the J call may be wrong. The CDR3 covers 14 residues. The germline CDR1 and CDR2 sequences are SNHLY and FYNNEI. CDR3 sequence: CASSDRGRNNEQYF. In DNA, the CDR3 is TGTGCCAGCAGTGACCGGGGGCGTAACAATGAGCAGTACTTC.

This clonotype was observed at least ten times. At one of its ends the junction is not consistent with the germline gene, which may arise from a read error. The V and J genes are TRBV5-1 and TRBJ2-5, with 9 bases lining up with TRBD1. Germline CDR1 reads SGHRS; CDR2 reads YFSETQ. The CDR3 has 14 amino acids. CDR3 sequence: CASSPGQGQETQYF. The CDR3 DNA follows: TGTGCCAGCAGTCCGGGACAGGGTCAAGAGACCCAGTACTTC.

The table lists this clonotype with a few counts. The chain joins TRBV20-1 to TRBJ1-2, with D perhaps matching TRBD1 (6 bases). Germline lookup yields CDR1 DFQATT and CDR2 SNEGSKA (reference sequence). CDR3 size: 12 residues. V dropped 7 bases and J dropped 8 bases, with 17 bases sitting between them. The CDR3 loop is CSDRVVRRGYTF. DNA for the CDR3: TGCAGTGACAGGGTTGTTCGGCGGGGCTACACCTTC.

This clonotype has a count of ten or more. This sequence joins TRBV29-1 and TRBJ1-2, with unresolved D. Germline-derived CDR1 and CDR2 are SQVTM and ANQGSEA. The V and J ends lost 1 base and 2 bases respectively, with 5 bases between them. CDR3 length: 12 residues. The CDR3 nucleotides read TGCAGCGTTGAAGGACGAAACTATGGCTACACCTTC. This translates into CSVEGRNYGYTF.

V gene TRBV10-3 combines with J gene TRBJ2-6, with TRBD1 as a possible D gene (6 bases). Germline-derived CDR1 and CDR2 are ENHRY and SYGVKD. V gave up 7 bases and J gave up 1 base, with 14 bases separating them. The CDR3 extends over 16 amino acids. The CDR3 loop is CAITGALVSGANVLTF. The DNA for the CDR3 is TGTGCCATCACAGGGGCCCTAGTTTCTGGGGCCAACGTCCTGACTTTC.

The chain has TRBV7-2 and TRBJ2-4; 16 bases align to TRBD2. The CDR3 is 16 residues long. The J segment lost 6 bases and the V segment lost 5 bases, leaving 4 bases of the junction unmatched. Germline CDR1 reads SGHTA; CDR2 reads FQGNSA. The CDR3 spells CASSLGLAGGGNIQYF. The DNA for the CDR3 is TGTGCCAGCAGCCTGGGACTAGCGGGAGGGGGAAACATTCAGTACTTC.

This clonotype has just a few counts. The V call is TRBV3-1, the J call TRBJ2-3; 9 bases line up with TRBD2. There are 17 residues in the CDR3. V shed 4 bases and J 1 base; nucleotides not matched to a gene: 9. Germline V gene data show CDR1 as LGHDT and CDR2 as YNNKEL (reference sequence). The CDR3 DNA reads TGTGCCAGCAGCCCCTTAGCGGGGGAGACTCGCACAGATACGCAGTATTTT. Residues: CASSPLAGETRTDTQYF.

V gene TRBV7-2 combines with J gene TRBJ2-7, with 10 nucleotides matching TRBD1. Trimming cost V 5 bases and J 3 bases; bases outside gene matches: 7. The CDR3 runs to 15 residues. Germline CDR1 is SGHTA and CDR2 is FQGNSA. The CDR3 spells CASSVIRDRGYEQYF. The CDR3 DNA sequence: TGTGCCAGCAGCGTCATCCGGGACAGGGGCTACGAGCAGTACTTC. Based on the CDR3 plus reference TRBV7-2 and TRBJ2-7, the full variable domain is GAGVSQSPSNKVTEKGKDVELRCDPISGHTALYWYRQSLGQGLEFLIYFQGNSAPDKSGLPSDRFSAERTGGSVSTLTIQRTQQEDSAVYLCASSVIRDRGYEQYFGPGTRLTVT.

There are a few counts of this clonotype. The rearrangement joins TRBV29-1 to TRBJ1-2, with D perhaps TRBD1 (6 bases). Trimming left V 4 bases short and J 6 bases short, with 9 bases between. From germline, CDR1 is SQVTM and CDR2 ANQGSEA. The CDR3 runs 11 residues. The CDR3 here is CSVAQGNGYTF. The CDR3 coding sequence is TGCAGCGTTGCCCAGGGGAATGGCTACACCTTC.

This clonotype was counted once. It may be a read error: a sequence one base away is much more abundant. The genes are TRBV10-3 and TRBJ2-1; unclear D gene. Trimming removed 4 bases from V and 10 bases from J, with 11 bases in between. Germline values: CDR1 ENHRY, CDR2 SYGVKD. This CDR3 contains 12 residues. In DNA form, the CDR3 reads TGTGCCATCAGTGCTCCCTCCTACGAGCAGTTCTTC. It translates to CAISAPSYEQFF.

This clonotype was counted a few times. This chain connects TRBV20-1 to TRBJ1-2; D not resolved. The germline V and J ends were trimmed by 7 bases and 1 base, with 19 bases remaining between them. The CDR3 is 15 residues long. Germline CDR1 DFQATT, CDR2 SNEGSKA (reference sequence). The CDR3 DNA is TGCAGTGTCACGGCGAGGCCTTGGCTTAACTATGGCTACACCTTC. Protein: CSVTARPWLNYGYTF.

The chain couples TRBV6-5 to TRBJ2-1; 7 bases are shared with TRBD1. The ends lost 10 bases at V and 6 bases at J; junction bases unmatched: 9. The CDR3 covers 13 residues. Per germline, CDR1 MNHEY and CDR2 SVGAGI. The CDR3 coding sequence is TGTGCCATCAGACGACAGGGCACCAATGAGCAGTTCTTC. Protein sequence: CAIRRQGTNEQFF.

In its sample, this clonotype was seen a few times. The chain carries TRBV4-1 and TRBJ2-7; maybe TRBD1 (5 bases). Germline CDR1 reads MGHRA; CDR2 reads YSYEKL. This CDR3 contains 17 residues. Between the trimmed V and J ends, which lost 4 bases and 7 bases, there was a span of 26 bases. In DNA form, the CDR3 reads TGCGCCAGCAGCCGCCAATTCGGCAGGGAAAGGTTGGGAGAGCAGTACTTC. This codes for CASSRQFGRERLGEQYF.

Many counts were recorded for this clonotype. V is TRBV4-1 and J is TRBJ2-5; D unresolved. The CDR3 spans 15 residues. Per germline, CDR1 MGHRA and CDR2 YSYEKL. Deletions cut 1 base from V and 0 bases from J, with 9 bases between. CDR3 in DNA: TGCGCCAGCAGCCAAGGTGGCTTGTACCAAGAGACCCAGTACTTC. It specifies CASSQGGLYQETQYF.

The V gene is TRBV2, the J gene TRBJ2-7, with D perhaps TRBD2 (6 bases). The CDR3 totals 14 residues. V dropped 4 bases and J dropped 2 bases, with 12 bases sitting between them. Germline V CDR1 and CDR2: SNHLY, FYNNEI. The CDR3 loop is CASSAPTSPYEQYF. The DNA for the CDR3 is TGTGCCAGCAGTGCCCCGACTAGTCCCTACGAGCAGTACTTC.

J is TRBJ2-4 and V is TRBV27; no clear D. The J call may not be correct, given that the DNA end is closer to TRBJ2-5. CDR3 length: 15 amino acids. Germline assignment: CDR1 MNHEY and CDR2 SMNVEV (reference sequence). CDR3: CASSLSKGTRETQYF. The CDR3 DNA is TGTGCCAGCAGTTTATCGAAGGGCACCAGGGAGACCCAGTACTTC.